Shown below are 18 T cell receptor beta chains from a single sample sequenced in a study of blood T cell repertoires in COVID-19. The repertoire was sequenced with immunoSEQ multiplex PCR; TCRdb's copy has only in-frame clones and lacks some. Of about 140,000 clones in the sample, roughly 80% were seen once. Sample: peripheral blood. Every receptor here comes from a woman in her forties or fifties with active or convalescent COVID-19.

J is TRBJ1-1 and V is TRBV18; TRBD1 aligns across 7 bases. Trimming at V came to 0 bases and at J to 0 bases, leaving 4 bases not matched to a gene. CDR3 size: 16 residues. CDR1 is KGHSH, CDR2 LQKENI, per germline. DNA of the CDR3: TGTGCCAGCTCACCACCGGGGACAGTTATGAACACTGAAGCTTTCTTT. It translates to CASSPPGTVMNTEAFF.

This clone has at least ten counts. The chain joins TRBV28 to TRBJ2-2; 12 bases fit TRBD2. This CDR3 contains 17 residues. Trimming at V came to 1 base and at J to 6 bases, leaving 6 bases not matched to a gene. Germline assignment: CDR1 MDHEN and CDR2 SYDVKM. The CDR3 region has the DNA TGTGCCAGCAGTTTATTTGACCTAGCGGGAGGGCCCGGGGAGCTGTTTTTT. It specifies CASSLFDLAGGPGELFF. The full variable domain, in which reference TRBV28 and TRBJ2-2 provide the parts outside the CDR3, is DVKVTQSSRYLVKRTGEKVFLECVQDMDHENMFWYRQDPGLGLRLIYFSYDVKMKEKGDIPEGYSVSREKKERFSLILESASTNQTSMYLCASSLFDLAGGPGELFFGEGSRLTVL.

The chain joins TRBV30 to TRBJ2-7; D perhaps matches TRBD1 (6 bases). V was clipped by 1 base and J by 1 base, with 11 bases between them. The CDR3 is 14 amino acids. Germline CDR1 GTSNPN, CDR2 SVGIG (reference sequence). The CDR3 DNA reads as TGTGCCTGGAGTGGGGGGCAATTATCCTACGAGCAGTACTTC. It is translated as CAWSGGQLSYEQYF. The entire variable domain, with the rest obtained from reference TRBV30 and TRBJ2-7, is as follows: SQTIHQWPATLVQPVGSPLSLECTVEGTSNPNLYWYRQAAGRGLQLLFYSVGIGQISSEVPQNLSASRPQDRQFILSSKKLLLSDSGFYLCAWSGGQLSYEQYFGPGTRLTVT.

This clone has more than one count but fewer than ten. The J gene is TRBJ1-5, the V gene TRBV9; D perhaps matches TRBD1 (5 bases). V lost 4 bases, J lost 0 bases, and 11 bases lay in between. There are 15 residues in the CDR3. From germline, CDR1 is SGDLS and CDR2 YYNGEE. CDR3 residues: CASSLSGDSNQPQHF. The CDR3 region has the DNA TGTGCCAGCAGCTTGTCGGGGGATAGCAATCAGCCCCAGCATTTT.

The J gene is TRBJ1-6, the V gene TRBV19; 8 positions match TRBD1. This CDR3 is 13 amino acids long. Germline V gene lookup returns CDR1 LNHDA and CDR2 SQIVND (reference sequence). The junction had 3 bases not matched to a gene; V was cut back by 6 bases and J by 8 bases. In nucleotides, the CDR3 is TGTGCCAGTAGAGGACAGGGAGATTCACCCCTCCACTTT. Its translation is CASRGQGDSPLHF.

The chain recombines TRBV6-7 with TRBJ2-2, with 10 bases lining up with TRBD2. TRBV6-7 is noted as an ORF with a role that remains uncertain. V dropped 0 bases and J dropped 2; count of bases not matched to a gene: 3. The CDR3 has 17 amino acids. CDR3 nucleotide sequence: TGTGCCAGCAGTTACTCCGGACTAGCGGCAAACACCGGGGAGCTGTTTTTT. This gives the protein CASSYSGLAANTGELFF.

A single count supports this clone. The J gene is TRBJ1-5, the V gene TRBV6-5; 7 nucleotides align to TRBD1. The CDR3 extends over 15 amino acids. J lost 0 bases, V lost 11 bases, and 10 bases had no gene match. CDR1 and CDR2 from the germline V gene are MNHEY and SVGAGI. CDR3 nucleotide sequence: TGTGCCGGAAAACAGGGGCCGAATAGCAATCAGCCCCAGCATTTT. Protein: CAGKQGPNSNQPQHF.

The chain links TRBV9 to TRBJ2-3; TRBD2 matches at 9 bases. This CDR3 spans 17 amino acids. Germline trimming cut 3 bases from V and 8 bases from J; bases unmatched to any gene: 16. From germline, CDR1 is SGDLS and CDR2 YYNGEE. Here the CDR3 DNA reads TGTGCCAGCAGCGCCCTCAGGGGAGCGGGGGGTCCCGGTACGCAGTATTTT. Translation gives CASSALRGAGGPGTQYF. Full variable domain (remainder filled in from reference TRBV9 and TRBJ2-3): DSGVTQTPKHLITATGQRVTLRCSPRSGDLSVYWYQQSLDQGLQFLIQYYNGEERAKGNILERFSAQQFPDLHSELNLSSLELGDSALYFCASSALRGAGGPGTQYFGPGTRLTVL.

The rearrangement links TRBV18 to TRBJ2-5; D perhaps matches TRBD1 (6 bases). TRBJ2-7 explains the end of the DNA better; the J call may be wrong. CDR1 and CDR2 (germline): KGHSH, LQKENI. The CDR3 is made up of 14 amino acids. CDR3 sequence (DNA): TGTGCCAGCTCACCACTGAGGGGGAAGTACGAGCAGTACTTC. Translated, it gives CASSPLRGKYEQYF.

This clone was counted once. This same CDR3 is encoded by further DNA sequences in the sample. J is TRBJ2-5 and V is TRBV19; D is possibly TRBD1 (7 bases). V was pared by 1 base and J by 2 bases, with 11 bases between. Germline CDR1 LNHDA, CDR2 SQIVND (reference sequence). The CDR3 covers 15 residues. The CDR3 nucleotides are TGTGCCAGTAGTATAGGCGGGACAGAGCAAGAGACCCAGTACTTC. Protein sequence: CASSIGGTEQETQYF.

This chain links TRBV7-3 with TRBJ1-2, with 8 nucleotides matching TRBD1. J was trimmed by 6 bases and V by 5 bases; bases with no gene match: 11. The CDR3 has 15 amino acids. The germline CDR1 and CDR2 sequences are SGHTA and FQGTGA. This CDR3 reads CASSLPGQEFNGYTF. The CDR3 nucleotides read TGTGCCAGCAGCCTTCCGGGACAGGAATTCAATGGCTACACCTTC.

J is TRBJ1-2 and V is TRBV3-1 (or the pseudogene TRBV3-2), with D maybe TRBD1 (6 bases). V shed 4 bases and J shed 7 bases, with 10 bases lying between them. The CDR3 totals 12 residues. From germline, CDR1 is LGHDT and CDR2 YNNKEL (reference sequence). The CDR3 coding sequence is TGTGCCAGCAGCCCGGACAGCAGTGGCTACACCTTC. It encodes CASSPDSSGYTF.

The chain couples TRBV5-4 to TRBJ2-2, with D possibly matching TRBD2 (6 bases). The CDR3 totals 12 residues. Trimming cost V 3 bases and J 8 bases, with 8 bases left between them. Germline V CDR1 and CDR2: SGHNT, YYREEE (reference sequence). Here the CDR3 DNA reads TGTGCCAGCAGCTGGGAGGCAGGGGAGCTGTTTTTT. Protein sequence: CASSWEAGELFF.

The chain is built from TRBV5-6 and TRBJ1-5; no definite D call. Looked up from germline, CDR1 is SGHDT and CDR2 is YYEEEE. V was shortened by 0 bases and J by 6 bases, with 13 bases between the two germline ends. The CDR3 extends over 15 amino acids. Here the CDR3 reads CASSLAGLTGQPQHF. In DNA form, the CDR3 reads TGTGCCAGCAGCTTGGCGGGGTTGACCGGTCAGCCCCAGCATTTT.

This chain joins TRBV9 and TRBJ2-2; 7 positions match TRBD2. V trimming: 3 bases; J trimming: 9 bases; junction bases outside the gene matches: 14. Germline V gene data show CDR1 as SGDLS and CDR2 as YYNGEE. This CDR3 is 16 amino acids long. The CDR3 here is CASSAPGTSGGRELFF. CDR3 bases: TGTGCCAGCAGCGCCCCCGGGACGTCGGGGGGACGGGAGCTGTTTTTT.

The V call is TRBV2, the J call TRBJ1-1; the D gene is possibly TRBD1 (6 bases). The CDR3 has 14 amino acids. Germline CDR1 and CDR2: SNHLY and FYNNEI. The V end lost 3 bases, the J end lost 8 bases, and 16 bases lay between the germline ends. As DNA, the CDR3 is TGTGCCAGCAGTGACTGGAATACAGGGCGCGAAGCTTTCTTT. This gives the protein CASSDWNTGREAFF.

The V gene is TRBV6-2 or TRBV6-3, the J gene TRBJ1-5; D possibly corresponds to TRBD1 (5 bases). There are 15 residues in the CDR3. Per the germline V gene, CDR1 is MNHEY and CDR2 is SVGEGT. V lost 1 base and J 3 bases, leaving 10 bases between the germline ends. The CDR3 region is CASSYWGGNNQPQHF. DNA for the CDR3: TGTGCCAGCAGTTACTGGGGCGGAAACAATCAGCCCCAGCATTTT.

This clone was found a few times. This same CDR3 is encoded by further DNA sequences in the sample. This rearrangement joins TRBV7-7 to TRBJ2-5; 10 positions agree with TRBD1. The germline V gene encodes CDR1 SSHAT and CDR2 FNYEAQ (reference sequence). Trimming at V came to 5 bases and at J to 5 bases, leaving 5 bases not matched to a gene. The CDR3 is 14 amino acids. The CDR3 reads CASSRDRGGETQYF. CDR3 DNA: TGTGCCAGCAGCCGGGACAGGGGTGGGGAGACCCAGTACTTC. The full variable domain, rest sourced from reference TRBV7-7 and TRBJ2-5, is GAGVSQSPRYKVTKRGQDVTLRCDPISSHATLYWYQQALGQGPEFLTYFNYEAQPDKSGLPSDRFSAERPEGSISTLTIQRTEQRDSAMYRCASSRDRGGETQYFGPGTRLLVL.